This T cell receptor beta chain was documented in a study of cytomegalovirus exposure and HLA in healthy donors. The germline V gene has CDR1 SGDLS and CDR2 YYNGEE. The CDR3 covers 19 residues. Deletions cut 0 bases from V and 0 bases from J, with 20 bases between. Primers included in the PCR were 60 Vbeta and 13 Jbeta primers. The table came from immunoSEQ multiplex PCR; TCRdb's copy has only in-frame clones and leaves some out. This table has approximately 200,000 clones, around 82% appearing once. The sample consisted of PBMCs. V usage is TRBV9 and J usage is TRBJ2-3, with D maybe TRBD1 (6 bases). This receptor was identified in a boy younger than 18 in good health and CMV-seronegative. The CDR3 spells CASSVGLLTGVSSTDTQYF. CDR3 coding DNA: TGTGCCAGCAGCGTAGGCCTCTTGACAGGAGTATCTAGCACAGATACGCAGTATTTT. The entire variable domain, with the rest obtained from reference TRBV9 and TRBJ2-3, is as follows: DSGVTQTPKHLITATGQRVTLRCSPRSGDLSVYWYQQSLDQGLQFLIQYYNGEERAKGNILERFSAQQFPDLHSELNLSSLELGDSALYFCASSVGLLTGVSSTDTQYFGPGTRLTVL.